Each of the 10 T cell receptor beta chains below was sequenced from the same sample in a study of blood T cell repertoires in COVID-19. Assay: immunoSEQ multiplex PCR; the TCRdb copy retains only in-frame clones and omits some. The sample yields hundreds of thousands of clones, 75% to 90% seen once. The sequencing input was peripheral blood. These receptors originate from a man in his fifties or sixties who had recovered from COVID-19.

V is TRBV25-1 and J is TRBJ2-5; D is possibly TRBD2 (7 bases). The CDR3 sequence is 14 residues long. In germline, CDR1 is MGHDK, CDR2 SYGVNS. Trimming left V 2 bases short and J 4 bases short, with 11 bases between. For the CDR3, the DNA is TGTGCCAGCAGTGAAGGGGGGGCCGTAGAGACCCAGTACTTC. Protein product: CASSEGGAVETQYF.

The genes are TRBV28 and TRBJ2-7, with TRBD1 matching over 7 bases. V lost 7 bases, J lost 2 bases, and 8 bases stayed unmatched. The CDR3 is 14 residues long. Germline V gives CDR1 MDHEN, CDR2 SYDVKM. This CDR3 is CASTETGATYEQYF. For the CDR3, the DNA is TGTGCCAGCACCGAAACAGGGGCCACCTACGAGCAGTACTTC.

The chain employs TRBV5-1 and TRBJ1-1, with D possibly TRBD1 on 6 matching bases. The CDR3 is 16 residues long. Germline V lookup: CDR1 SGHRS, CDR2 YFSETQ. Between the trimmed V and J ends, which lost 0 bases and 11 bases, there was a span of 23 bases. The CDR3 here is CASSLGQATNTLLAFF. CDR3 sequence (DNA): TGCGCCAGCAGCTTGGGACAGGCGACGAACACACTGCTGGCTTTCTTT. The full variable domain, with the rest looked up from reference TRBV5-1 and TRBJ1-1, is KAGVTQTPRYLIKTRGQQVTLSCSPISGHRSVSWYQQTPGQGLQFLFEYFSETQRNKGNFPGRFSGRQFSNSRSEMNVSTLELGDSALYLCASSLGQATNTLLAFFGQGTRLTVV.

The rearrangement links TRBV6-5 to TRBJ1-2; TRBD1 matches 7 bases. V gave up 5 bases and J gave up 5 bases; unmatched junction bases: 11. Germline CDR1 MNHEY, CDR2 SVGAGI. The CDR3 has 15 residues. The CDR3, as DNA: TGTGCCAGCAGTCAGAACAGGGGTTTACGGTATGGCTACACCTTC. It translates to CASSQNRGLRYGYTF.

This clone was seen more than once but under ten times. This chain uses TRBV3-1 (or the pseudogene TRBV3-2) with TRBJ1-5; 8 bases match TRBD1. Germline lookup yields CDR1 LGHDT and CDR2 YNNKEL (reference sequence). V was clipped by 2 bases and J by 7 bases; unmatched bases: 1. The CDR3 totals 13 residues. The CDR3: CASSQPGGQPQHF. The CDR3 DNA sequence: TGTGCCAGCAGCCAACCAGGGGGCCAGCCCCAGCATTTT.

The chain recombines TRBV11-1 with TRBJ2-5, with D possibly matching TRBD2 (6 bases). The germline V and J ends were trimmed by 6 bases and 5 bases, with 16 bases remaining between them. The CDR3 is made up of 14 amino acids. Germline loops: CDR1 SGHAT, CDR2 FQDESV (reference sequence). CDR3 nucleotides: TGTGCCAGCAGTATGACTAGTGGGGGGGAGACCCAGTACTTC. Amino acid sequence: CASSMTSGGETQYF.

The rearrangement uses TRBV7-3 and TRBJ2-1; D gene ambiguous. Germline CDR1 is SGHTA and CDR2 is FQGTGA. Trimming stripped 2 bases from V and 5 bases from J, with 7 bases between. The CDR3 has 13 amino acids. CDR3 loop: CASSLGRDNEQFF. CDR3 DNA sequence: TGTGCCAGCAGCTTAGGGCGAGACAATGAGCAGTTCTTC.

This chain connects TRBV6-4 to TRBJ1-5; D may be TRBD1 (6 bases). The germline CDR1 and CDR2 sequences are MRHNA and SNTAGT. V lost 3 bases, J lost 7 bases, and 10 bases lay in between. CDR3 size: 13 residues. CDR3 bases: TGTGCCAGCAGTGAGGACAGAGGACAGCCCCAGCATTTT. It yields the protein CASSEDRGQPQHF.

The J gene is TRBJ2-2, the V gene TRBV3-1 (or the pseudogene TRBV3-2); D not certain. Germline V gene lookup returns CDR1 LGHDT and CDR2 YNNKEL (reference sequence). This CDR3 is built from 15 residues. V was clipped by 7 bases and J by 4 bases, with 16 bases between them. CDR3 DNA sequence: TGTGCCAGCAACCCCTCGGTTGCAGGCACCGGGGAGCTGTTTTTT. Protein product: CASNPSVAGTGELFF.

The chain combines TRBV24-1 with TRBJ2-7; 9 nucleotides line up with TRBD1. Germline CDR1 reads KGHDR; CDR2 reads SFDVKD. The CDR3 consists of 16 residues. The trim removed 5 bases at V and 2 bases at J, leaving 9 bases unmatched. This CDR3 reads CATSGNPGQGTYEQYF. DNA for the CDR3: TGTGCCACCAGTGGTAATCCGGGACAGGGAACCTACGAGCAGTACTTC.